One sample yielded the 31 T cell receptor beta chains listed below, sequenced in a study of low-dose radiotherapy and immunotherapy resistance in tumors. First-strand cDNA used TRAV- and TRBV-specific primers, covering alpha and beta chains. A roughly 20-cycle PCR with a constant-region primer and V-primer adapter amplified TCRs. Using its own MiXCR run on the reads, TCRdb lists one record per CDR3 protein. There are 13,000 or so distinct CDR3 sequences in the sample; 60% to 80% occur only once, and 4% to 5.5% lies in the top ten. These receptors all stem from a human donor with advanced metastatic prostate, ovarian, gallbladder or colorectal cancer (not recorded which). This table probably holds off-target reads from a library built for another chain.

J is TRBJ2-5 and V is TRBV7-2; unclear D gene. Per germline, CDR1 SGHTA and CDR2 FQGNSA. The CDR3 consists of 12 residues. V gave up 6 bases and J gave up 4 bases, with 9 bases separating them. The CDR3 reads CASSSVGETQYF. As DNA, the CDR3 is TGTGCCAGCAGTTCCGTGGGAGAGACCCAGTACTTC.

This clonotype appeared a few times. This sequence joins TRBV7-6 and TRBJ2-1, with 10 bases identical to TRBD2. Per germline, CDR1 SGHVS and CDR2 FNYEAQ. This CDR3 is built from 15 residues. Losses at the gene ends were 4 bases for V and 2 bases for J; bases not matched to a gene: 2. Here the CDR3 reads CASSSSGGAYNEQFF. The CDR3, as DNA: TGTGCCAGCAGCTCGAGCGGGGGGGCCTACAATGAGCAGTTCTTC.

The chain is built from TRBV6-2 or TRBV6-3 and TRBJ2-5; D may be TRBD2 (6 bases). Trimming removed 5 bases at V and 4 bases at J, with 14 bases between. This CDR3 is 14 amino acids long. In germline, CDR1 is MNHEY, CDR2 SVGEGT. CDR3 sequence reads: CASSIPPGGETQYF. The CDR3 bases are TGTGCCAGCAGTATCCCCCCCGGGGGAGAGACCCAGTACTTC.

The chain recombines TRBV29-1 with TRBJ2-5; maybe TRBD2 (7 bases). Germline CDR1 reads SQVTM; CDR2 reads ANQGSEA. V was trimmed by 3 bases and J by 5 bases, leaving 16 bases between them. CDR3 size: 14 residues. The CDR3 bases are TGCAGCGTTGATCGTGGGGGGGCCCGGGAGACCCAGTACTTC. As protein: CSVDRGGARETQYF.

A remark on this clonotype: The conserved phenylalanine or tryptophan normally closing the CDR3 is absent here, so this likely arose from a read error. The rearrangement links TRBV2 to TRBJ2-5; D not resolved. The germline gives CDR1 SNHLY, CDR2 FYNNEI. Trimming left V 1 base short and J 4 bases short, with 4 bases between. CDR3 length: 12 amino acids. The CDR3 here is CASSEGSETQYS. The CDR3 nucleotides are TGTGCCAGCAGTGAAGGTTCAGAGACCCAGTACTCC.

The chain is built from TRBV12-3 or TRBV12-4 and TRBJ1-6, with D perhaps matching TRBD1 (5 bases). Trimming took off 3 bases at V and 7 bases at J, with 16 bases between the two ends. There are 16 residues in the CDR3. This CDR3 is CASSFDPGHVNSPLHF. CDR3 in DNA: TGTGCCAGCAGTTTCGATCCAGGGCATGTAAATTCACCCCTCCACTTT.

CDR3 sequence reads: CASRAPGQYQPQHF. CDR3 bases: TGTGCCAGCAGGGCTCCTGGACAGTATCAGCCCCAGCATTTT. The chain links TRBV2 to TRBJ1-5; D may be TRBD1 (6 bases). V shed 6 bases and J shed 5 bases, with 14 bases lying between them. Germline V gene data show CDR1 as SNHLY and CDR2 as FYNNEI. This CDR3 comprises 14 residues. Based on the CDR3 plus reference TRBV2 and TRBJ1-5, the full variable domain is EPEVTQTPSHQVTQMGQEVILRCVPISNHLYFYWYRQILGQKVEFLVSFYNNEISEKSEIFDDQFSVERPDGSNFTLKIRSTKLEDSAMYFCASRAPGQYQPQHFGDGTRLSIL.

V gene TRBV2 combines with J gene TRBJ1-1; 7 nucleotides match TRBD1. V gave up 11 bases and J gave up 4 bases; unmatched junction bases: 7. The CDR3 covers 12 residues. CDR1 is SNHLY and CDR2 is FYNNEI in the germline V gene. The CDR3 nucleotides are TGTGCCCGGGGACAGATTTCCACTGAAGCTTTCTTT. Translating gives CARGQISTEAFF. Full variable domain (rest looked up from reference TRBV2 and TRBJ1-1): EPEVTQTPSHQVTQMGQEVILRCVPISNHLYFYWYRQILGQKVEFLVSFYNNEISEKSEIFDDQFSVERPDGSNFTLKIRSTKLEDSAMYFCARGQISTEAFFGQGTRLTVV.

The chain recombines TRBV5-1 with TRBJ2-7; D might be TRBD1 (6 bases). V lost 2 bases to trimming and J lost 6 bases, with 9 bases between them. Germline values: CDR1 SGHRS, CDR2 YFSETQ. The CDR3 runs to 12 residues. The CDR3 DNA is TGCGCCAGCAGCTTACAGGGTCTCGAGCAGTACTTC. Translating gives CASSLQGLEQYF.

The chain combines TRBV6-1 with TRBJ2-2; the match to TRBD2 covers 11 bases. The CDR3 runs to 15 residues. Germline CDR1 is MNHNS and CDR2 is SASEGT. V trimming: 8 bases; J trimming: 6 bases; junction bases outside the gene matches: 8. CDR3 DNA: TGTGCCAGCCTCTCAGGGACTAGCGGTCCCGGGGAGCTGTTTTTT. It codes for CASLSGTSGPGELFF.

The chain joins TRBV10-3 to TRBJ1-2, with TRBD1 as a possible D gene (5 bases). There are 13 residues in the CDR3. Germline CDR1 is ENHRY and CDR2 is SYGVKD. Trimming pared 3 bases from V and 7 bases from J, leaving 12 bases between. The CDR3 region has the DNA TGTGCCATCAGTGAAGAGGGGTTTGGTGGCTACACCTTC. This codes for CAISEEGFGGYTF.

The CDR3 loop reads CAISAQGSNSPLHF. In DNA form, the CDR3 reads TGTGCCATCAGCGCACAGGGTTCTAATTCACCCCTCCACTTT. The chain combines TRBV10-3 with TRBJ1-6, with a possible D match to TRBD1 (6 bases). Germline V gene data show CDR1 as ENHRY and CDR2 as SYGVKD. Trimming stripped 6 bases from V and 6 bases from J, with 12 bases between. The length of the CDR3 is 14 residues.

The table lists this clonotype with a count of one. This sequence joins TRBV21-1 and TRBJ2-3; TRBD1 reflects the table's D call only, with no check against the DNA. TRBV21-1 is a recognized pseudogene. This CDR3 is built from 15 residues. CDR3 nucleotide sequence: TGTGCCAGCAGCAAACAGGGGGCGGCAGCAGATACGCAGTATTTT. Protein product: CASSKQGAAADTQYF.

The rearrangement uses TRBV3-1 and TRBJ2-1, with a possible D match to TRBD2 (7 bases). There are 15 residues in the CDR3. Germline loops: CDR1 LGHDT, CDR2 YNNKEL (reference sequence). Deletions cut 6 bases from V and 12 bases from J, with 24 bases between. The CDR3 reads CASSKGGGAPDWQFF. DNA for the CDR3: TGTGCCAGCAGTAAGGGAGGGGGAGCCCCAGATTGGCAGTTCTTC.

In this sample, this clonotype turned up a few times. V usage is TRBV5-6 and J usage is TRBJ1-1; D ambiguous. V lost 3 bases to trimming and J lost 1 base, with 16 bases between them. Germline V lookup: CDR1 SGHDT, CDR2 YYEEEE. CDR3 length: 16 residues. The DNA of the CDR3 is TGTGCCAGCAGCTCCATGGGTAGTGGCCCGAACACTGAAGCTTTCTTT. This gives the protein CASSSMGSGPNTEAFF.

The rearrangement links TRBV4-3 to TRBJ1-1, with D hard to call. This CDR3 region has 15 residues. In germline, CDR1 is LGHNA, CDR2 YSLEER. V was shortened by 6 bases and J by 1 base, with 15 bases between the two germline ends. For the CDR3, the DNA is TGCGCCAGCAGTCACATAACGTTCCGGAACACTGAAGCTTTCTTT. Its protein product is CASSHITFRNTEAFF.

The sample holds one count of this clonotype. V usage is TRBV19 and J usage is TRBJ1-5, with D unclear. Looked up from germline, CDR1 is LNHDA and CDR2 is SQIVND (reference sequence). The V gene lost 8 bases and the J gene lost 3 bases, with 17 bases spanning the gap. The CDR3 consists of 15 residues. CDR3 residues: CASGPVGRINQPQHF. In nucleotides, the CDR3 is TGTGCCAGTGGTCCGGTAGGGCGGATCAATCAGCCCCAGCATTTT. Complete variable domain (other parts from reference TRBV19 and TRBJ1-5): DGGITQSPKYLFRKEGQNVTLSCEQNLNHDAMYWYRQDPGQGLRLIYYSQIVNDFQKGDIAEGYSVSREKKESFPLTVTSAQKNPTAFYLCASGPVGRINQPQHFGDGTRLSIL.

The rearrangement links TRBV6-8 to TRBJ2-7, with TRBD2 matching over 8 bases. V was pared by 0 bases and J by 3 bases, with 13 bases of the junction left unmatched. The CDR3 has 18 residues. The germline CDR1 and CDR2 sequences are MNHGY and SAAAGT. The DNA for the CDR3 is TGTGCCAGCAGTTACTCGAGTCCGGTTCGGGGGGGCATCTACGAGCAGTACTTC. It translates to CASSYSSPVRGGIYEQYF.

This clonotype was seen more than once but under ten times. The chain employs TRBV20-1 and TRBJ2-1; D may be TRBD2 (7 bases). CDR3 length equals 17 residues. Germline CDR1 reads DFQATT; CDR2 reads SNEGSKA (reference sequence). Trimming took off 3 bases at V and 2 bases at J, with 20 bases between the two ends. The CDR3 sequence is CSASGEGGFRTYNEQFF. The CDR3 region has the DNA TGCAGTGCTAGTGGGGAGGGGGGATTCAGAACCTACAATGAGCAGTTCTTC.

The J gene is TRBJ2-7, the V gene TRBV5-1; D is unresolved. This CDR3 comprises 13 residues. Trimming took 4 bases from V and 3 from J, leaving 11 bases between them. In germline, CDR1 is SGHRS, CDR2 YFSETQ. CDR3 loop: CASSLSSNYEQYF. In DNA form, the CDR3 reads TGCGCCAGCAGCCTGTCCTCTAACTACGAGCAGTACTTC. The full variable domain, rest sourced from reference TRBV5-1 and TRBJ2-7, is KAGVTQTPRYLIKTRGQQVTLSCSPISGHRSVSWYQQTPGQGLQFLFEYFSETQRNKGNFPGRFSGRQFSNSRSEMNVSTLELGDSALYLCASSLSSNYEQYFGPGTRLTVT.

As for this clonotype: The junction differs from germline at one of its ends, possibly a read error. V and J are TRBV4-1 and TRBJ2-1; 8 bases map to TRBD2. Germline CDR1 is MGHRA and CDR2 is YSYEKL. The CDR3 contains 15 residues. The CDR3 nucleotides read TGCGCCAGCAGCCAAGATGAGACTAGCGCACGGGGGGGCTATTTC. Protein product: CASSQDETSARGGYF.

This clonotype was seen just once. This chain links TRBV5-6 with TRBJ2-3; the match to TRBD2 covers 10 bases. J was trimmed by 2 bases and V by 2 bases; bases with no gene match: 5. CDR1 SGHDT and CDR2 YYEEEE come from the germline V gene. CDR3 length: 16 residues. The CDR3 loop reads CASSFLAGATTDTQYF. CDR3 sequence (DNA): TGTGCCAGCAGCTTCCTAGCGGGGGCCACCACAGATACGCAGTATTTT.

The V call is TRBV5-5, the J call TRBJ2-1, with D perhaps being TRBD1 or TRBD2 (5 bases each). Between the trimmed V and J ends, which lost 5 bases and 3 bases, there was a span of 15 bases. The CDR3 is 15 amino acids. Germline V gene data show CDR1 as SGHKS and CDR2 as YYEKEE (reference sequence). The CDR3 DNA follows: TGTGCCAGCAGGGAAGGACAAGGGAGCTACAATGAGCAGTTCTTC. It encodes CASREGQGSYNEQFF.

The CDR3 is CASSTPRTFPSYNEQFF. The CDR3 DNA reads as TGTGCCAGCAGCACGCCCCGGACTTTCCCCTCCTACAATGAGCAGTTCTTC. The chain links TRBV7-8 to TRBJ2-1, with D perhaps matching TRBD2 (5 bases). The ends were cut back, 5 bases at V and 0 bases at J, with 17 bases in the middle. The CDR3 sequence is 17 residues long. CDR1 and CDR2 from the germline V gene are SGHVS and FQNEAQ.

The V call is TRBV5-6, the J call TRBJ2-7, with 7 bases lining up with TRBD1. Per germline, CDR1 SGHDT and CDR2 YYEEEE. V dropped 4 bases and J dropped 3; count of bases not matched to a gene: 7. The CDR3 sequence is 14 residues long. CDR3 bases: TGTGCCAGCAGCCCCCTATACAGGGGCTACGAGCAGTACTTC. Protein: CASSPLYRGYEQYF.

The rearrangement uses TRBV18 and TRBJ2-2, with D perhaps TRBD2 (7 bases). The CDR3 covers 16 residues. V lost 6 bases to trimming and J lost 0 bases, with 14 bases between them. Germline V gene data show CDR1 as KGHSH and CDR2 as LQKENI. The CDR3 protein is CASSFDGGPNTGELFF. The CDR3 DNA is TGTGCCAGCTCCTTCGACGGGGGGCCGAACACCGGGGAGCTGTTTTTT.

The chain carries TRBV4-2 and TRBJ1-3; unclear D gene. Between the trimmed V and J ends, which lost 1 base and 6 bases, there was a span of 16 bases. Germline V gene lookup returns CDR1 LGHNA and CDR2 YNFKEQ. The CDR3 length is 16 residues. The CDR3 region is CASSQAGSQGLNTIYF. In DNA form, the CDR3 reads TGTGCCAGCAGCCAAGCGGGCAGTCAAGGACTAAACACCATATATTTT.

The rearrangement links TRBV6-1 to TRBJ2-1; TRBD2 matches at 9 bases. From germline, CDR1 is MNHNS and CDR2 SASEGT. Unmatched junction bases numbered 13, after V lost 7 bases and J lost 9 bases. The CDR3 spans 15 residues. CDR3 sequence (DNA): TGTGCCAGCACCGCTCGGGGCGGGGGGGCGGTTGAGCAGTTCTTC. Translating gives CASTARGGGAVEQFF.

Concerning this clonotype: An end of the junction does not agree with germline; a read error may underlie this. V gene TRBV5-3 combines with J gene TRBJ2-4; 7 bases line up with TRBD1. TRBV5-3 qualifies as an ORF whose function is uncertain. This CDR3 is 14 amino acids long. The CDR3 region has the DNA TGTGCCAGCAGCTTGGGGACAGACAAAAACATTCAGTACTTC. It codes for CASSLGTDKNIQYF.

The chain is built from TRBV5-4 and TRBJ2-1; 13 bases are a match to TRBD2. J gave up 6 bases and V 4 bases, and 7 bases lay outside the gene matches. Germline lookup yields CDR1 SGHNT and CDR2 YYREEE (reference sequence). The CDR3 sequence is 16 residues long. The CDR3 DNA is TGTGCCAGCAGCCCCACCGGGACTAGCGGGGTCAATGAGCAGTTCTTC. This sequence encodes CASSPTGTSGVNEQFF.

The CDR3 spells CASSYQGARGYTF. CDR3 sequence (DNA): TGTGCCAGCAGTTACCAGGGGGCGCGGGGCTACACCTTC. The chain couples TRBV12-3 or TRBV12-4 to TRBJ1-2; 8 nucleotides line up with TRBD1. The CDR3 sequence is 13 residues long. V was clipped by 4 bases and J by 8 bases; unmatched bases: 6.